Only one count was recorded for the clone carrying this TCR beta chain. The data were taken from a study of cytomegalovirus exposure and HLA in healthy donors. Germline loops: CDR1 SNHLY, CDR2 FYNNEI. The CDR3 covers 14 residues. V was pared by 5 bases and J by 7 bases, with 6 bases of the junction left unmatched. PCR employed 60 Vbeta and 13 Jbeta primers. Sequencing was performed with immunoSEQ multiplex PCR; in TCRdb, only in-frame clones are kept and a portion is missing. The table records some 150,000 clones, 78% of them present only once. V gene TRBV2 combines with J gene TRBJ2-5; 11 positions agree with TRBD2. Source material: PBMCs. The sequence was collected from a man aged 40-55 years in good health and CMV-seropositive. DNA for the CDR3: TGTGCCAGCAGTTCGGGGACTAGCGGCACGACCCAGTACTTC. Translation gives CASSSGTSGTTQYF.